The 26 T cell receptor beta chains given below trace back to one sample, sequenced in a study of OX40 agonist ivuxolimab in advanced cancers. Measured with immunoSEQ multiplex PCR; TCRdb has only the in-frame clones, and not every one. The data contain roughly 60,000 clones, around four fifths of them seen just once; the ten biggest clones take up around 2.1%. The source was CD4+ or CD8+ T cells sorted from blood, collected in a trial of the OX40 agonist ivuxolimab. All receptors derive from an adult with an advanced solid tumor such as melanoma, head and neck, liver or kidney cancer.

The rearrangement uses TRBV7-9 and TRBJ1-3, with D tentatively TRBD1 (5 bases). The germline gives CDR1 SEHNR, CDR2 FQNEAQ (reference sequence). Trimming took off 6 bases at V and 2 bases at J, with 11 bases between the two ends. The CDR3 is made up of 14 amino acids. The CDR3 DNA reads TGTGCCAGCAGTAGGGGCTCTCCTGGAAACACCATATATTTT. Translating it yields CASSRGSPGNTIYF.

In regard to this clone: At one boundary the junction diverges from the germline segment, which might be a read error. The V and J genes are TRBV27 and TRBJ2-2; 7 positions match TRBD1. Per the germline V gene, CDR1 is MNHEY and CDR2 is SMNVEV (reference sequence). The CDR3 sequence is 14 residues long. CDR3 protein: CASTQTGNAGELFF. The DNA of the CDR3 is TGTGCCAGCACTCAGACAGGGAACGCCGGGGAGCTGTTTTTT.

Remarks on this clone: One junction end disagrees with the germline gene, perhaps due to a read error. The V and J genes are TRBV5-4 and TRBJ1-2; D may be TRBD1 (5 bases). Germline V gene lookup returns CDR1 SGHNT and CDR2 YYREEE (reference sequence). The CDR3 consists of 15 residues. CDR3 sequence: CASTLGGGVDYGYTF. In nucleotides, the CDR3 is TGTGCCAGCACCTTGGGGGGGGGAGTGGACTATGGCTACACCTTC.

The chain is built from TRBV11-2 and TRBJ1-3, with D perhaps matching TRBD1 (6 bases). The CDR3 is 14 amino acids. The germline CDR1 and CDR2 sequences are SGHAT and FQNNGV. Trimming took off 5 bases at V and 7 bases at J, with 15 bases between the two ends. In DNA, the CDR3 is TGTGCCAGCAGCCACAACAGGGATGGGAACACCATATATTTT. Its protein is CASSHNRDGNTIYF.

The chain recombines TRBV7-9 with TRBJ2-6; 7 nucleotides match TRBD1. This CDR3 region has 17 residues. Per the germline V gene, CDR1 is SEHNR and CDR2 is FQNEAQ (reference sequence). Germline trimming cut 5 bases from V and 0 bases from J; bases unmatched to any gene: 7. The CDR3 region has the DNA TGTGCCAGCAGCAGGACAGGAGCTACCTCTGGGGCCAACGTCCTGACTTTC. Amino acid sequence: CASSRTGATSGANVLTF.

The chain has TRBV14 and TRBJ2-5, with D perhaps TRBD1 (5 bases). Germline V gene lookup returns CDR1 SGHDN and CDR2 FVKESK. The CDR3 length is 15 residues. Between the trimmed V and J ends, which lost 1 base and 5 bases, there was a span of 14 bases. This CDR3 is CASSQVGMGQETQYF. In DNA form, the CDR3 reads TGTGCCAGCAGCCAAGTGGGTATGGGGCAGGAGACCCAGTACTTC.

The rearrangement uses TRBV28 and TRBJ1-6, with 8 bases fitting TRBD1. V trimming: 3 bases; J trimming: 7 bases; junction bases outside the gene matches: 5. The germline CDR1 and CDR2 sequences are MDHEN and SYDVKM. This CDR3 is built from 15 residues. The CDR3 loop reads CASSFDGQGNSPLHF. In DNA form, the CDR3 reads TGTGCCAGCAGTTTTGATGGACAGGGAAATTCACCCCTCCACTTT.

This clone was counted a single time. J is TRBJ1-4 and V is TRBV5-4; D not resolved. The V gene's germline CDR1 is SGHNT and CDR2 YYREEE (reference sequence). This CDR3 comprises 12 residues. V was shortened by 4 bases and J by 10 bases, with 11 bases between the two germline ends. The chain's CDR3 is CASSRTMGKLFF. The CDR3 DNA sequence: TGTGCCAGCAGCCGGACTATGGGAAAACTGTTTTTT. Full variable domain (remainder filled in from reference TRBV5-4 and TRBJ1-4): ETGVTQSPTHLIKTRGQQVTLRCSSQSGHNTVSWYQQALGQGPQFIFQYYREEENGRGNFPPRFSGLQFPNYSSELNVNALELDDSALYLCASSRTMGKLFFGSGTQLSVL.

This chain connects TRBV28 to TRBJ1-6; D is unclear. This CDR3 contains 12 residues. V was trimmed by 0 bases and J by 7 bases, leaving 1 base between them. CDR1 MDHEN and CDR2 SYDVKM come from the germline V gene. The CDR3 DNA reads as TGTGCCAGCAGTTTATGGAATTCACCCCTCCACTTT. Translation: CASSLWNSPLHF.

CDR3 residues: CASSHGAGNTIYF. CDR3 nucleotide sequence: TGTGCCAGCAGCCACGGGGCTGGAAACACCATATATTTT. The chain employs TRBV7-3 and TRBJ1-3, with no clear D. Germline-derived CDR1 and CDR2 are SGHTA and FQGTGA. This CDR3 has 13 amino acids. Trimming cost V 5 bases and J 2 bases, with 7 bases left between them.

The rearrangement joins TRBV9 to TRBJ2-3; D may be TRBD2 (5 bases). The CDR3 covers 13 residues. The germline V and J ends were trimmed by 3 bases and 2 bases, with 7 bases remaining between them. Germline CDR1 reads SGDLS; CDR2 reads YYNGEE. DNA for the CDR3: TGTGCCAGCAGCGCTAGCCTCACAGATACGCAGTATTTT. Translated, it gives CASSASLTDTQYF.

The gene calls are TRBV10-3 and TRBJ2-7; D is unclear. The V end was cut by 0 bases, the J end by 4 bases, with 4 bases between. The CDR3 has 12 residues. The germline V gene has CDR1 ENHRY and CDR2 SYGVKD. CDR3 residues: CAISESRYEQYF. CDR3 in DNA: TGTGCCATCAGTGAGTCTCGGTACGAGCAGTACTTC.

This chain connects TRBV6-6 to TRBJ1-4; possibly TRBD1 for D (5 bases). Trimming shortened V by 6 bases and J by 4 bases, and 18 bases separated the two germline ends. The germline CDR1 and CDR2 sequences are MNHNY and SVGAGI (reference sequence). The CDR3 sequence is 16 residues long. The CDR3 reads CASRAVGQTNNEKLFF. In DNA, the CDR3 is TGTGCCAGCAGGGCCGTGGGGCAGACTAATAATGAAAAACTGTTTTTT.

The J gene is TRBJ1-1, the V gene TRBV7-2, with a tentative D call TRBD1 (6 bases). There are 14 residues in the CDR3. CDR1 and CDR2 from the germline V gene are SGHTA and FQGNSA. Trimming left V 1 base short and J 6 bases short, with 12 bases between. The CDR3 here is CASSLVGGRAEAFF. The CDR3, as DNA: TGTGCCAGCAGCTTAGTTGGGGGCCGGGCTGAAGCTTTCTTT.

The chain employs TRBV28 and TRBJ2-3; D is possibly TRBD2 (5 bases). V was cut by 7 bases and J by 6 bases, with 14 bases left in between. Germline CDR1 reads MDHEN; CDR2 reads SYDVKM. This CDR3 spans 13 amino acids. CDR3 bases: TGTGCCAGCAATCCGAGGGCCTTCGATACGCAGTATTTT. Protein: CASNPRAFDTQYF.

This chain links TRBV6-6 with TRBJ1-2; D perhaps matches TRBD1 (5 bases). The germline V and J ends were trimmed by 6 bases and 4 bases, with 12 bases remaining between them. The germline CDR1 and CDR2 sequences are MNHNY and SVGAGI (reference sequence). The CDR3 runs to 13 residues. The CDR3 loop is CASSPGKGYGYTF. CDR3 sequence (DNA): TGTGCCAGCAGCCCAGGGAAGGGCTATGGCTACACCTTC.

The chain combines TRBV27 with TRBJ2-5; D may match TRBD1 or TRBD2 (6 bases each). Germline CDR1 reads MNHEY; CDR2 reads SMNVEV (reference sequence). The CDR3 spans 15 residues. V was cut by 6 bases and J by 7 bases, with 21 bases left in between. CDR3 sequence: CASSSPRGRGGTQYF. CDR3 sequence (DNA): TGTGCCAGCAGCTCCCCCCGGGGGCGAGGGGGGACCCAGTACTTC.

This clone appeared a single time. J is TRBJ2-1 and V is TRBV28; D unclear. V shed 3 bases and J shed 9 bases, with 6 bases lying between them. There are 11 residues in the CDR3. From germline, CDR1 is MDHEN and CDR2 SYDVKM. CDR3 in DNA: TGTGCCAGCAGTTTGCAGCGTGAGCAGTTCTTC. Its translation: CASSLQREQFF.

About this clone itself: The junction departs from germline at one end; a sequencing error may be responsible. J is TRBJ2-3 and V is TRBV11-2; D may match TRBD1 or TRBD2 (6 bases each). Per the germline V gene, CDR1 is SGHAT and CDR2 is FQNNGV. The CDR3 spans 11 residues. Here the CDR3 DNA reads TGTGCCAGCAGCTCCTGGGGGGCCAAGCATTTT. Its protein is CASSSWGAKHF.

The V and J genes are TRBV6-5 and TRBJ1-4, with D unclear. V shed 5 bases and J shed 8 bases, with 9 bases lying between them. Germline V gene data show CDR1 as MNHEY and CDR2 as SVGAGI. This CDR3 is built from 12 residues. Here the CDR3 DNA reads TGTGCCAGCAGTGTTGCGGGAGAAAAACTGTTTTTT. This encodes CASSVAGEKLFF.

The genes are TRBV30 and TRBJ2-7; 9 bases fit TRBD1. V lost 3 bases and J lost 2; bases outside the gene matches: 8. Germline CDR1 reads GTSNPN; CDR2 reads SVGIG (reference sequence). The CDR3 is 15 residues long. The CDR3 DNA reads as TGTGCCTGGAGAGCCCGGGACAGGGTAACCTACGAGCAGTACTTC. It codes for CAWRARDRVTYEQYF.

J is TRBJ1-5 and V is TRBV19; 7 nucleotides match TRBD1. Germline lookup yields CDR1 LNHDA and CDR2 SQIVND (reference sequence). The CDR3 has 16 residues. J gave up 6 bases and V 3 bases, and 11 bases lay outside the gene matches. CDR3 nucleotides: TGTGCCAGTAGTATTCGCCGCGCAGGGGGTTTTCAGCCCCAGCATTTT. It yields the protein CASSIRRAGGFQPQHF. The variable domain in full, with the rest retrieved from reference TRBV19 and TRBJ1-5, is DGGITQSPKYLFRKEGQNVTLSCEQNLNHDAMYWYRQDPGQGLRLIYYSQIVNDFQKGDIAEGYSVSREKKESFPLTVTSAQKNPTAFYLCASSIRRAGGFQPQHFGDGTRLSIL.

V usage is TRBV19 and J usage is TRBJ1-6, with D unclear. V shed 9 bases and J shed 6 bases, with 15 bases lying between them. The CDR3 has 14 residues. Germline CDR1 is LNHDA and CDR2 is SQIVND (reference sequence). CDR3 protein: CASHPTVSNSPLHF. As DNA, the CDR3 is TGTGCCAGCCACCCTACAGTCTCTAATTCACCCCTCCACTTT.

The J gene is TRBJ1-1, the V gene TRBV18, with 7 bases lining up with TRBD1. The CDR3 has 12 residues. Germline V CDR1 and CDR2: KGHSH, LQKENI. Trimming took 5 bases from V and 5 from J; bases not matched to a gene: 2. The CDR3 nucleotides read TGTGCCAGCTCAGACAGGGAGACTGAAGCTTTCTTT. The encoded protein is CASSDRETEAFF.

The V gene is TRBV7-9, the J gene TRBJ2-1, with TRBD2 matching over 13 bases. CDR3 length equals 19 residues. Germline-derived CDR1 and CDR2 are SEHNR and FQNEAQ (reference sequence). The V and J ends lost 0 bases and 3 bases, in that order; junction bases with no gene match: 8. The CDR3 DNA reads as TGTGCCAGCAGCTTAGCTTTACGAGGACTAGCGGGGGACTACAATGAGCAGTTCTTC. It codes for CASSLALRGLAGDYNEQFF.

The DNA for the CDR3 is TGTGCCAGCAGCAATGAACAGGGATTTCAGCCCCAGCATTTT. Its protein product is CASSNEQGFQPQHF. The chain uses TRBV7-2 and TRBJ1-5, with a weak D call TRBD1 (6 bases). The CDR3 has 14 amino acids. The V and J ends lost 5 bases and 6 bases respectively, with 14 bases between them. CDR1 and CDR2 from the germline V gene are SGHTA and FQGNSA.